The rows below give T cell receptor beta chains drawn from one sample of a study of T cell responses to AZD1222 COVID-19 vaccine. Libraries were prepared by immunoSEQ multiplex PCR; TCRdb keeps only in-frame clonotypes and omits some of them. The repertoire includes some 280,000 clones, 90% to 95% of them detected once, and 0.55% sits in the top ten. The sample in question was peripheral blood, obtained 28 days after the second AZD1222 dose. All receptors derive from an adult who received the AZD1222 COVID-19 vaccine. Each CDR3 is given with its conserved first and last residue. The order of the fields is D gene, V gene, J gene, clone size, CDR3 DNA, CDR3 protein. D genes are given only for firm matches. Size values are once, few and many counts, or a class for expanded clones, and some rows have none.

NA	TRBV2	TRBJ2-2	NA	TGTGCCAGCAGTGAACGGAGAAGGACCGGGGAGCTGTTTTTT	CASSERRRTGELFF
NA	TRBV6-6	TRBJ1-2	NA	TGTGCCAGCAGTTCCGGGAGCAGCTATGGCTACACCTTC	CASSSGSSYGYTF
TRBD1	TRBV25-1	TRBJ2-2	NA	TGTGCCAGCAGCGGACAGGGGAGGACCGGGGAGCTGTTTTTT	CASSGQGRTGELFF
TRBD2	TRBV15	TRBJ2-3	NA	TGTGCCACCGGGGGGGGAGTCACGCAGTATTTT	CATGGGVTQYF
NA	TRBV2	TRBJ2-4	NA	TGTGCCAGCATCTCGAGGGCCCAAACGGGGTTTAGGGCCAAAAACATTCAGTACTTC	CASISRAQTGFRAKNIQYF
NA	TRBV9	TRBJ1-4	NA	TGTGCCAGCAGCGGGCCCCAAGGTAGTGGTGAAAAACTGTTTTTT	CASSGPQGSGEKLFF
TRBD2	TRBV7-3	TRBJ2-1	NA	TGTGCCAGCAGCGTCAAAGCCACCCATCGGGGGGGCGTGACTGGTGAGCAGTTCTTC	CASSVKATHRGGVTGEQFF
NA	TRBV7-8	TRBJ2-7	NA	TGTGCCAGCAGCCCACGGGACCAATACGAGCAGTACTTC	CASSPRDQYEQYF
NA	TRBV7-2	TRBJ2-7	NA	TGTGCCAGCAGCCCACAGGAGAGCTCCTACGAGCAGTACTTC	CASSPQESSYEQYF
NA	TRBV6-5	TRBJ2-7	NA	TGTGCCAGCAGCTTTAGCGGCTACGAGCAGTACTTC	CASSFSGYEQYF
NA	TRBV20-1	TRBJ1-3	NA	TGCAGTGCTAGTAAACCCGGGACACCCAGCTCTGGAAACACCATATATTTT	CSASKPGTPSSGNTIYF
TRBD1	TRBV6-1	TRBJ2-2	NA	TGTGCCAGCAGTGAAGTACAGGGGGCCGTCGGGGAGCTGTTTTTT	CASSEVQGAVGELFF
NA	TRBV19	TRBJ2-2	NA	TGTGCCAGTAGTATAGGGAGGCGTTGGGACACCGGGGAGCTGTTTTTT	CASSIGRRWDTGELFF
NA	TRBV28	TRBJ1-2	NA	TGTGCCAGCAGCCCCAGGGAGGTAAACTATGGCTACACCTTC	CASSPREVNYGYTF
NA	TRBV5-1	TRBJ2-7	NA	TGCGCCAGCAGCCCGGTTGGGTGGGACTACGAGCAGTACTTC	CASSPVGWDYEQYF
TRBD2	TRBV28	TRBJ2-1	NA	TGTGCCAGCAGTTTCTTTTCTAGCGGGAGGCGGAATGAGCAGTTCTTC	CASSFFSSGRRNEQFF
NA	TRBV3-1/TRBV3-2	TRBJ1-2	NA	TGTGCCAGCAGCCAAATAAAAACGTCTGACTATGGCTACACCTTC	CASSQIKTSDYGYTF
NA	TRBV12-3/TRBV12-4	TRBJ1-2	NA	TGTGCCAGCAGTCCAGGGGTGGGGAATGGCTACACCTTC	CASSPGVGNGYTF
TRBD1	TRBV18	TRBJ2-1	NA	TGTGCCAGCTCACCATTCGGACAGGGGGCCAACAATGAGCAGTTCTTC	CASSPFGQGANNEQFF
TRBD1	TRBV29-1	TRBJ2-2	NA	TGCAGCGCCATCCGGGACAGGAACACCGGGGAGCTGTTTTTT	CSAIRDRNTGELFF
TRBD1	TRBV5-1	TRBJ1-1	NA	TGCGCCAGCAGCTCAGGGACAGGGTGGGCCACTGAAGCTTTCTTT	CASSSGTGWATEAFF
NA	TRBV5-6	TRBJ2-1	NA	TGTGCCAGCAGCTTGGAGATAGCCCGGAAAGGAAATGAGCAGTTCTTC	CASSLEIARKGNEQFF
NA	TRBV3-1/TRBV3-2	TRBJ2-7	NA	TGTGCCAGCAGCCAAGAGTCCTACGAGCAGTACTTC	CASSQESYEQYF
NA	TRBV5-1	TRBJ1-1	NA	TGCGCCAGCAGCTTCACGAGTGGAGGCACTGAAGCTTTCTTT	CASSFTSGGTEAFF
TRBD2	TRBV28	TRBJ2-1	NA	TGTGCCAGCAGTAAAGGGAGCGGGGCGACCAATGAGCAGTTCTTC	CASSKGSGATNEQFF
TRBD1	TRBV19	TRBJ2-7	NA	TGTGCCAGTAGTCCCCAGGACAGGGTCTACGAGCAGTACTTC	CASSPQDRVYEQYF
TRBD1	TRBV10-2	TRBJ1-5	once	TGCGCCAGCAGATCCGGGACAGGGATTAGCAATCAGCCCCAGCATTTT	CASRSGTGISNQPQHF
TRBD1	TRBV5-1	TRBJ2-3	NA	TGCGCCAGCAGCGGCGGACAGGGGGCCGGAGATACGCAGTATTTT	CASSGGQGAGDTQYF
NA	TRBV11-3	TRBJ2-2	NA	TGTGCCAGCAGCCCAGGGGGGAGGACCGGGGAGCTGTTTTTT	CASSPGGRTGELFF
TRBD1	TRBV9	TRBJ1-2	NA	TGTGCCAGCCGCGACAGGGAGGACATTGGCTACACCTTC	CASRDREDIGYTF
NA	TRBV2	TRBJ1-1	NA	TGTGCCAGCAGTGCGGACACGAAGAACACTGAAGCTTTCTTT	CASSADTKNTEAFF
TRBD1	TRBV5-1	TRBJ2-1	NA	TGCGCCAGCAGCCTAGGACAGGGTCCCTACAATGAGCAGTTCTTC	CASSLGQGPYNEQFF
NA	TRBV7-3	TRBJ1-3	NA	TGTGCCAGCAGCTCCCATCTAGGGGGTAATGGAAACACCATATATTTT	CASSSHLGGNGNTIYF
NA	TRBV27	TRBJ2-7	NA	TGTGCCAGCAGTCCCCGACAATACTACGAGCAGTACTTC	CASSPRQYYEQYF
NA	TRBV15	TRBJ1-2	once	TGTGCCACCAGCAGACAGGGAGAGGATGGCTACACCTTC	CATSRQGEDGYTF
NA	TRBV6-5	TRBJ1-2	NA	TGTGCCACTCGAACCCCAGGGTCTAACTATGGCTACACCTTC	CATRTPGSNYGYTF
TRBD2	TRBV9	TRBJ2-3	NA	TGTGCCAGCAGCGTAGCTAGCGGGGCAGATACGCAGTATTTT	CASSVASGADTQYF
NA	TRBV2	TRBJ1-2	NA	TGTGCCAGCAGTGATACGGCCTATGGCTACACCTTC	CASSDTAYGYTF
NA	TRBV28	TRBJ1-3	NA	TGTGCCAGCAGTTTTGGTGGCTCTGGAAACACCATATATTTT	CASSFGGSGNTIYF
NA	TRBV2	TRBJ2-7	NA	TGTGCCAGCAGTGTGGAGACGACCTACGAGCAGTACTTC	CASSVETTYEQYF
NA	TRBV5-5	TRBJ1-5	NA	TGTGCCAGCAGCTTCATTGGGGGAGCAGGCAATCAGCCCCAGCATTTT	CASSFIGGAGNQPQHF
NA	TRBV19	TRBJ2-1	NA	TGTGCCAGTAACCCTAATCAGTTTGGTAATGAGCAGTTCTTC	CASNPNQFGNEQFF
NA	TRBV28	TRBJ2-3	NA	TGTGCCAGCAGTTCAGGACCTCAACAGGGATATACGCAGTATTTT	CASSSGPQQGYTQYF
NA	TRBV3-1/TRBV3-2	TRBJ1-1	NA	TGTGCCAGCAGCCAAGAATCAACGGGTAGCACTGAAGCTTTCTTT	CASSQESTGSTEAFF
NA	TRBV28	TRBJ1-1	NA	TGTGCCAGCAGTTCCACGGTGAACACTGAAGCTTTCTTT	CASSSTVNTEAFF
NA	TRBV28	TRBJ1-2	NA	TGTGCCAGCAGTTTAGGTCGCGGCTACACCTTC	CASSLGRGYTF
NA	TRBV5-4	TRBJ1-6	NA	TGTGCCAGCAGCTTGGCGGGGACATATAATTCACCCCTCCACTTT	CASSLAGTYNSPLHF